This T cell receptor beta chain originates from a study of Ad26.COV2.S vaccination and SARS-CoV-2 variants. Treatment noted: around 19 received Ad26.COV2.S at low or high dose, single or two shots; about 5 received placebo; per-sample allocation not given. Sampling was done on day 63 after the first vaccine or placebo injection. Sequenced by immunoSEQ multiplex PCR; TCRdb stores in-frame clones only, minus some. Seen here are 300,000 to 400,000 clones, around 85% observed once, and the top ten hold roughly 2%. V trimming: 0 bases; J trimming: 4 bases; junction bases outside the gene matches: 2. Germline lookup yields CDR1 LNHNV and CDR2 YYDKDF (reference sequence). This CDR3 has 15 residues.

The clonotype was recovered from a person between 18 and 65 years old who received the Ad26.COV2.S COVID-19 vaccine or a placebo. The chain combines TRBV15 with TRBJ2-1; 8 bases align to TRBD2. Here the sequenced sample was peripheral blood, taken in a trial of Ad26.COV2.S vaccine versus placebo. CDR3 coding DNA: TGTGCCACCAGCAGAGATAGCGGGGAGTACAATGAGCAGTTCTTC. As protein: CATSRDSGEYNEQFF.